Listed below are T cell receptor beta chains from one sample, sequenced in a study of blood T cell repertoires in COVID-19. TCRdb's table, derived via immunoSEQ multiplex PCR, lists solely in-frame clones and lacks some. This table holds approximately 120,000 clones, 86% found once. Material: peripheral blood. These receptors all stem from a human donor in a cohort sampled during active COVID-19. The CDR3 runs from the conserved cysteine through the conserved F or W. A D gene is named only where the DNA matches it firmly. Clone size is stated in some rows and not others, as once, few, many or a class when expanded.

clone size: -
V gene: TRBV10-3
J gene: TRBJ2-5
D gene: -
CDR3 DNA: TGTGCCATCAGTGGGCAGTCCCAAGAGACCCAGTACTTC
CDR3 protein: CAISGQSQETQYF

clone size: -
V gene: TRBV23-1
J gene: TRBJ2-2
D gene: -
CDR3 DNA: TGCGCCAGCAGTCAATCTGGAAAGGTCTCGTATGGGCAGGGTCAGTCCGGGGAGCTGTTTTTT
CDR3 protein: CASSQSGKVSYGQGQSGELFF

clone size: -
V gene: TRBV6-5
J gene: TRBJ2-5
D gene: -
CDR3 DNA: TGTGCCAGCAGTCGTACCGGAGGGCCAGGGGAGACCCAGTACTTC
CDR3 protein: CASSRTGGPGETQYF

clone size: -
V gene: TRBV7-8
J gene: TRBJ2-3
D gene: -
CDR3 DNA: TGTGCCAGCAGCTCCTGGTCTATTAGCACAGATACGCAGTATTTT
CDR3 protein: CASSSWSISTDTQYF

clone size: -
V gene: TRBV5-1
J gene: TRBJ1-3
D gene: -
CDR3 DNA: TGCGCCAGCAGCACCTCTACAGGAAACTCTGGAAACACCATATATTTT
CDR3 protein: CASSTSTGNSGNTIYF

clone size: -
V gene: TRBV5-6
J gene: TRBJ1-2
D gene: TRBD1
CDR3 DNA: TGTGCCAGCAGCTTAGGGACAGGGCGGCGAGGCTACACCTTC
CDR3 protein: CASSLGTGRRGYTF

clone size: -
V gene: TRBV10-3
J gene: TRBJ2-3
D gene: TRBD2
CDR3 DNA: TGTGCCATCAGTGGAACAGGACTAGCGGGGAGCACGGATACGCAGTATTTT
CDR3 protein: CAISGTGLAGSTDTQYF

clone size: -
V gene: TRBV6-5
J gene: TRBJ1-3
D gene: -
CDR3 DNA: TGTGCCAGCAGTTACTCGGTTTACGGGGAAGGAAACACCATATATTTT
CDR3 protein: CASSYSVYGEGNTIYF

clone size: -
V gene: TRBV7-8
J gene: TRBJ2-7
D gene: TRBD1
CDR3 DNA: TGTGCCAGCAGCCCCCGGGACAGGGGAACCTACGAGCAGTACTTC
CDR3 protein: CASSPRDRGTYEQYF

clone size: -
V gene: TRBV7-2
J gene: TRBJ1-2
D gene: TRBD1
CDR3 DNA: TGTGCCAGCAGCTTAGTGGCCGGGACAGGGCATGGCTACACCTTC
CDR3 protein: CASSLVAGTGHGYTF

clone size: once
V gene: TRBV29-1
J gene: TRBJ2-7
D gene: -
CDR3 DNA: TGCAGCGTTGAGGGGCGGGACTCCTACGAGCAGTACTTC
CDR3 protein: CSVEGRDSYEQYF

clone size: -
V gene: TRBV2
J gene: TRBJ2-2
D gene: TRBD2
CDR3 DNA: TGTGCCAGCGTTCCTAGCGGGAGTGTATCCGGGGAGCTGTTTTTT
CDR3 protein: CASVPSGSVSGELFF

clone size: -
V gene: TRBV7-9
J gene: TRBJ2-1
D gene: TRBD2
CDR3 DNA: TGTGCCAGCAGACCGGGACTAGCGGGAGCCTACAATGAGCAGTTCTTC
CDR3 protein: CASRPGLAGAYNEQFF

clone size: -
V gene: TRBV7-9
J gene: TRBJ1-1
D gene: -
CDR3 DNA: TGTGCCAGCAGCTTAGCGGGTCCCCTAGGAACAAGTGAAGCTTTCTTT
CDR3 protein: CASSLAGPLGTSEAFF

clone size: -
V gene: TRBV30
J gene: TRBJ1-1
D gene: TRBD1
CDR3 DNA: TGTGCCTGGAATCCGGGACAGGGGGCGGACACTGAAGCTTTCTTT
CDR3 protein: CAWNPGQGADTEAFF

clone size: -
V gene: TRBV3-1/TRBV3-2
J gene: TRBJ1-1
D gene: -
CDR3 DNA: TGTGCCAGCAGCCAAGGGTGGCAGTACACTGAAGCTTTCTTT
CDR3 protein: CASSQGWQYTEAFF

clone size: -
V gene: TRBV28
J gene: TRBJ1-1
D gene: -
CDR3 DNA: TGTGCCAGCGGCGAAGGGGGTAAAACTGAAGCTTTCTTT
CDR3 protein: CASGEGGKTEAFF

clone size: -
V gene: TRBV5-1
J gene: TRBJ1-2
D gene: -
CDR3 DNA: TGCGCCAGCAGCTTGGGAGACAGCCGACGAGGGGGTGATGGCTACACCTTC
CDR3 protein: CASSLGDSRRGGDGYTF

clone size: -
V gene: TRBV9
J gene: TRBJ1-1
D gene: -
CDR3 DNA: TGTGCCAGCAGCCCAGCCCTCAGGACTCGTGACACTGAAGCTTTCTTT
CDR3 protein: CASSPALRTRDTEAFF

clone size: -
V gene: TRBV7-2
J gene: TRBJ2-7
D gene: TRBD2
CDR3 DNA: TGTGCCAGCAGCTCGACTAGCGGGAGCTACGAGCAGTACTTC
CDR3 protein: CASSSTSGSYEQYF

clone size: -
V gene: TRBV5-5
J gene: TRBJ1-6
D gene: TRBD1
CDR3 DNA: TGTGCCAGCAGCCAGGGGGGACCGAGCTCCTATAATTCACCCCTCCACTTT
CDR3 protein: CASSQGGPSSYNSPLHF

clone size: -
V gene: TRBV6-2/TRBV6-3
J gene: TRBJ1-2
D gene: -
CDR3 DNA: TGTGCCAGCAGTCGTCCTGGGGCGGACCGAAACTATGGCTACACCTTC
CDR3 protein: CASSRPGADRNYGYTF

clone size: few
V gene: TRBV29-1
J gene: TRBJ2-2
D gene: TRBD1
CDR3 DNA: TGCAGCACTATACAGGGGTACACCGGGGAGCTGTTTTTT
CDR3 protein: CSTIQGYTGELFF

clone size: -
V gene: TRBV3-1/TRBV3-2
J gene: TRBJ2-2
D gene: -
CDR3 DNA: TGTGCCAGCAGCAATCGACAGAAAGTTAACACCGGGGAGCTGTTTTTT
CDR3 protein: CASSNRQKVNTGELFF

clone size: -
V gene: TRBV6-6
J gene: TRBJ2-1
D gene: -
CDR3 DNA: TGTGCCAGCAGTTACCCTACTAATTACAATGAGCAGTTCTTC
CDR3 protein: CASSYPTNYNEQFF

clone size: few
V gene: TRBV28
J gene: TRBJ2-3
D gene: TRBD2
CDR3 DNA: TGTGCCAGCAGTCCAACTAGCGGGAGCACTAGCACAGATACGCAGTATTTT
CDR3 protein: CASSPTSGSTSTDTQYF

clone size: -
V gene: TRBV7-2
J gene: TRBJ2-3
D gene: TRBD2
CDR3 DNA: TGTGCCAGCAGCCCCAGACTAGCGGGAGGGCGGGATACGCAGTATTTT
CDR3 protein: CASSPRLAGGRDTQYF

clone size: once
V gene: TRBV24-1
J gene: TRBJ1-5
D gene: -
CDR3 DNA: TGTGCCACCGGTCCGGGAGTTAGCAATCAGCCCCAGCATTTT
CDR3 protein: CATGPGVSNQPQHF

clone size: -
V gene: TRBV5-1
J gene: TRBJ2-1
D gene: -
CDR3 DNA: TGCGCCAGCAATGGCGGAATATACAATGAGCAGTTCTTC
CDR3 protein: CASNGGIYNEQFF

clone size: -
V gene: TRBV5-1
J gene: TRBJ2-5
D gene: TRBD2
CDR3 DNA: TGCGCCAGCAGCGGGGGACTAGCGGGAAGTGGAGAGACCCAGTACTTC
CDR3 protein: CASSGGLAGSGETQYF

clone size: -
V gene: TRBV5-4
J gene: TRBJ1-4
D gene: TRBD1
CDR3 DNA: TGTGCCAGCAGCTCACAGGGGGCAACTAATGAAAAACTGTTTTTT
CDR3 protein: CASSSQGATNEKLFF

clone size: -
V gene: TRBV14
J gene: TRBJ2-1
D gene: TRBD2
CDR3 DNA: TGTGCCAGCAGCCAACCAGGGACTAGCGGGAGAGTCAGGCAGTTCTTC
CDR3 protein: CASSQPGTSGRVRQFF

clone size: -
V gene: TRBV4-2
J gene: TRBJ2-7
D gene: TRBD2
CDR3 DNA: TGTGCCAGCAGCCAATCCGGGACTAGCGGGAGTTACGAGCAGTACTTC
CDR3 protein: CASSQSGTSGSYEQYF

clone size: few
V gene: TRBV2
J gene: TRBJ2-2
D gene: -
CDR3 DNA: TGTGCCAGCAGTGACCCAGGGTCCGGGGAGCTGTTTTTT
CDR3 protein: CASSDPGSGELFF

clone size: -
V gene: TRBV9
J gene: TRBJ2-3
D gene: TRBD2
CDR3 DNA: TGTGCCAGCAGCGTAGAACAAGCGGGAGGTTTCAGGACAGATACGCAGTATTTT
CDR3 protein: CASSVEQAGGFRTDTQYF

clone size: -
V gene: TRBV4-1
J gene: TRBJ2-1
D gene: TRBD2
CDR3 DNA: TGCGCCAGCGGCCGAGGGCTAGCGGGAGATGAGCAGTTCTTC
CDR3 protein: CASGRGLAGDEQFF

clone size: once
V gene: TRBV7-2
J gene: TRBJ1-2
D gene: -
CDR3 DNA: TGTGCCAGCAGCTTGGTACAGGGTTACGACTATGGCTACACCTTC
CDR3 protein: CASSLVQGYDYGYTF

clone size: -
V gene: TRBV7-3
J gene: TRBJ1-6
D gene: -
CDR3 DNA: TGTGCCAGCAGCTTACCAGATTCACCCCTCCACTTT
CDR3 protein: CASSLPDSPLHF

clone size: -
V gene: TRBV4-2
J gene: TRBJ2-1
D gene: TRBD2
CDR3 DNA: TGTGCCAGCAGACAAGGCCTTATTAGCGGGCACAATGAGCAGTTCTTC
CDR3 protein: CASRQGLISGHNEQFF

clone size: -
V gene: TRBV25-1
J gene: TRBJ1-3
D gene: TRBD1
CDR3 DNA: TGTGCCAGCAGTAAAGACAGGGACTCTGGAAACACCATATATTTT
CDR3 protein: CASSKDRDSGNTIYF

clone size: -
V gene: TRBV28
J gene: TRBJ2-7
D gene: TRBD1
CDR3 DNA: TGTGCCACCGTCCCGGGACAGGGCTGGGGCTCCTACGAGCAGTACTTC
CDR3 protein: CATVPGQGWGSYEQYF

clone size: -
V gene: TRBV12-5
J gene: TRBJ2-1
D gene: -
CDR3 DNA: TGTGCTAGTGGGGCCGGGGGAAGCTCCTACAATGAGCAGTTCTTC
CDR3 protein: CASGAGGSSYNEQFF